The 20 T cell receptor beta chains below all came from one sample that was sequenced in a study of T-cell memory formation after mild COVID-19. Using its own MiXCR run on the 5' RACE reads, TCRdb lists one record per CDR3 protein. The sample consists of about 270,000 distinct CDR3 sequences, about a sixth of them appearing once. Source material: PBMCs or a T cell subset sorted from them (not recorded which). These receptors originate from a man aged 18 to 35 who had mild COVID-19 (a few samples of this study predate the infection). Cell type and time point are not known.

This clonotype was detected a few times. The gene calls are TRBV7-9 and TRBJ2-3; 7 bases are a match to TRBD1. Germline-derived CDR1 and CDR2 are SEHNR and FQNEAQ (reference sequence). The CDR3 length is 14 residues. V shed 3 bases, J shed 3 bases, and the junction held 3 bases outside the gene matches. This CDR3 is CASSFGTVTDTQYF. Written as DNA, the CDR3 is TGTGCCAGCAGCTTCGGGACAGTAACAGATACGCAGTATTTT.

This clonotype was seen only a few times. The V call is TRBV5-1, the J call TRBJ2-3; D is ambiguous. V lost 7 bases to trimming and J lost 0 bases, with 15 bases between them. CDR3 length: 15 residues. Germline CDR1 and CDR2: SGHRS and YFSETQ. The CDR3 coding sequence is TGCGCCAGCCCTCCGCCTAGTGCGAGCACAGATACGCAGTATTTT. This codes for CASPPPSASTDTQYF.

In its sample, this clonotype was seen a few times. This chain links TRBV15 with TRBJ2-1; possible D gene TRBD1, 5 bases. The CDR3 spans 13 residues. The germline V gene has CDR1 LNHNV and CDR2 YYDKDF (reference sequence). V was trimmed by 0 bases and J by 10 bases, leaving 10 bases between them. CDR3: CATSRDQGYEQFF. CDR3 coding DNA: TGTGCCACCAGCAGAGACCAGGGATACGAGCAGTTCTTC.

The chain couples TRBV5-6 to TRBJ2-1, with TRBD1 matching 7 bases. The ends lost 3 bases at V and 10 bases at J; junction bases unmatched: 4. Germline V CDR1 and CDR2: SGHDT, YYEEEE. The CDR3 contains 12 residues. CDR3 nucleotide sequence: TGTGCCAGCAGCTGGGACAGAGGGGAGCAGTTCTTC. Protein sequence: CASSWDRGEQFF.

This clonotype was picked up a small number of times. The chain uses TRBV7-2 and TRBJ1-1, with unresolved D. In germline, CDR1 is SGHTA, CDR2 FQGNSA. V was cut by 5 bases and J by 3 bases, with 13 bases left in between. CDR3 length: 14 residues. The CDR3 here is CASSPTSGYTEAFF. In DNA form, the CDR3 reads TGTGCCAGCAGCCCTACCAGCGGGTACACTGAAGCTTTCTTT.

This clonotype occurred a few times. This chain joins TRBV7-9 and TRBJ1-1; no clear D gene. Germline CDR1 reads SEHNR; CDR2 reads FQNEAQ (reference sequence). The length of the CDR3 is 12 residues. V was pared by 4 bases and J by 5 bases, with 8 bases between. The CDR3 DNA reads as TGTGCCAGCAGCTCGATGGGGACTGAAGCTTTCTTT. It codes for CASSSMGTEAFF.

This clonotype was detected only a few times. The V call is TRBV5-1, the J call TRBJ2-5; D call uncertain. V lost 0 bases and J 3 bases, leaving 15 bases between the germline ends. Germline values: CDR1 SGHRS, CDR2 YFSETQ. CDR3 length: 16 amino acids. CDR3 nucleotide sequence: TGCGCCAGCAGCTTGGACGGCAGAGATGGGGAAGAGACCCAGTACTTC. It translates to CASSLDGRDGEETQYF.

This CDR3 reads CASSLPGTSGGDSYNEQFF. Written as DNA, the CDR3 is TGTGCCAGCAGCCTACCCGGGACTAGCGGGGGCGACTCCTACAATGAGCAGTTCTTC. The chain uses TRBV7-8 and TRBJ2-1, with 14 bases that match TRBD2. Germline CDR1 SGHVS, CDR2 FQNEAQ. This CDR3 is built from 19 residues. V shed 5 bases, J shed 0 bases, and the junction held 9 bases outside the gene matches. Full variable domain (missing parts from reference TRBV7-8 and TRBJ2-1): GAGVSQSPRYKVAKRGQDVALRCDPISGHVSLFWYQQALGQGPEFLTYFQNEAQLDKSGLPSDRFFAERPEGSVSTLKIQRTQQEDSAVYLCASSLPGTSGGDSYNEQFFGPGTRLTVL.

The sample holds a few counts of this clonotype. The V gene is TRBV12-3 or TRBV12-4, the J gene TRBJ1-2; weak D call: TRBD1 (6 bases). CDR3 length: 16 residues. V was clipped by 3 bases and J by 6 bases, with 20 bases between them. The CDR3 DNA follows: TGTGCCAGCAGTTTGAGGGCGTGGAGGAGGGGGGATGGCTACACCTTC. Residues: CASSLRAWRRGDGYTF.

The chain couples TRBV6-5 to TRBJ2-3; 7 bases match TRBD2. The junction had 5 bases not matched to a gene; V was cut back by 2 bases and J by 6 bases. Looked up from germline, CDR1 is MNHEY and CDR2 is SVGAGI. This CDR3 is built from 14 residues. The CDR3 loop is CASSYREAGDTQYF. Written as DNA, the CDR3 is TGTGCCAGCAGTTACCGGGAGGCAGGGGATACGCAGTATTTT.

This clonotype was counted a few times. The chain links TRBV20-1 to TRBJ1-4; no clear D. V lost 2 bases and J lost 4, with 5 bases in between. CDR3 length: 12 amino acids. CDR1 DFQATT and CDR2 SNEGSKA come from the germline V gene (reference sequence). CDR3 amino acids: CSARQHNEKLFF. CDR3 sequence (DNA): TGCAGTGCTAGACAGCATAATGAAAAACTGTTTTTT.

The chain is built from TRBV12-3 or TRBV12-4 and TRBJ2-1, with 12 bases identical to TRBD2. The CDR3 covers 17 residues. V gave up 6 bases and J gave up 2 bases; unmatched junction bases: 8. CDR3 residues: CASSRETSGGAYNEQFF. The CDR3 coding sequence is TGTGCCAGCAGCCGTGAGACTAGCGGGGGTGCCTACAATGAGCAGTTCTTC.

This clonotype came up a few times. The chain's CDR3 is CASSQAEGAGANVLTF. Here the CDR3 DNA reads TGCGCCAGCAGCCAAGCGGAGGGGGCTGGGGCCAACGTCCTGACTTTC. The chain joins TRBV4-3 to TRBJ2-6; perhaps D is TRBD1 or TRBD2 (6 bases each). Germline CDR1 and CDR2: LGHNA and YSLEER. The CDR3 spans 16 residues. Trimming took off 1 base at V and 2 bases at J, with 9 bases between the two ends.

The chain has TRBV29-1 and TRBJ1-2; no firm D call. Trimming removed 1 base at V and 2 bases at J, with 11 bases between. CDR3 length: 14 amino acids. Germline values: CDR1 SQVTM, CDR2 ANQGSEA. The CDR3 region is CSVEAGVMNYGYTF. In DNA form, the CDR3 reads TGCAGCGTTGAAGCAGGAGTAATGAACTATGGCTACACCTTC.

This clonotype was counted ten times or more. This sequence joins TRBV7-8 and TRBJ2-3; possibly TRBD1 for D (5 bases). The CDR3 totals 15 residues. Trimming took 4 bases from V and 1 from J, leaving 12 bases between them. Germline assignment: CDR1 SGHVS and CDR2 FQNEAQ. The CDR3 reads CASSYQGGGTDTQYF. CDR3 nucleotides: TGTGCCAGCAGCTACCAGGGCGGTGGCACAGATACGCAGTATTTT.

The chain employs TRBV10-3 and TRBJ2-7; TRBD1 aligns across 8 bases. Germline lookup yields CDR1 ENHRY and CDR2 SYGVKD. Losses at the gene ends were 3 bases for V and 3 bases for J; bases not matched to a gene: 7. The CDR3 runs to 15 residues. The CDR3 here is CAISDLDRGLYEQYV. The CDR3 DNA reads TGTGCCATCAGTGATCTCGACAGGGGCCTCTACGAGCAGTACGTC.

This clonotype was detected only a few times. The chain uses TRBV7-8 and TRBJ2-3; TRBD2 might be the D (6 bases). The germline V gene has CDR1 SGHVS and CDR2 FQNEAQ. This CDR3 is built from 15 residues. V shed 4 bases and J shed 5 bases, with 16 bases lying between them. CDR3 in amino acids: CASSSQALGGDTQYF. The CDR3 DNA follows: TGTGCCAGCAGCTCGCAGGCGCTGGGGGGAGATACGCAGTATTTT.

Concerning this clonotype: An end of the junction does not agree with germline; a read error may underlie this. J is TRBJ1-4 and V is TRBV6-5; the D is unclear. The CDR3 loop spans 13 amino acids. Per germline, CDR1 MNHEY and CDR2 SVGAGI. The chain's CDR3 is CASSYSAKEKLFF. In nucleotides, the CDR3 is TGTGCCAGCAGTTACTCGGCTAAGGAAAAACTGTTTTTT.

The sample holds a few counts of this clonotype. This chain joins TRBV5-1 and TRBJ2-7; D possibly corresponds to TRBD1 (6 bases). CDR3 size: 15 residues. Per the germline V gene, CDR1 is SGHRS and CDR2 is YFSETQ. The ends were cut back, 0 bases at V and 0 bases at J, with 10 bases in the middle. The CDR3 is CASSLGWGPSYEQYF. CDR3 sequence (DNA): TGCGCCAGCAGCTTGGGGTGGGGGCCCTCCTACGAGCAGTACTTC.

V and J are TRBV6-5 and TRBJ2-1; the D gene is possibly TRBD2 (7 bases). Between the trimmed V and J ends, which lost 6 bases and 5 bases, there was a span of 11 bases. Germline V CDR1 and CDR2: MNHEY, SVGAGI. The CDR3 consists of 13 residues. The CDR3 region is CASSRGADNEQFF. CDR3 DNA: TGTGCCAGCAGCCGGGGGGCAGACAATGAGCAGTTCTTC.